Below are 23 T cell receptor beta chains sequenced from a single sample in a study of T-cell reconstitution after alpha-beta-depleted transplantation in children. Unique molecular identifiers were incorporated into the prepared TCRbeta library. MiXCR, applied by TCRdb to the PCR reads, yields one record per CDR3 protein. The sample holds approximately 520,000 distinct CDR3 sequences, approximately 32% seen once. Sequenced material: PBMCs from the stem cell graft donor, taken from the stem cell graft. Source of these receptors: a human donor who donated a stem cell graft to a child with aplastic anemia.

The chain has TRBV30 and TRBJ2-4; 8 bases agree with TRBD1. V lost 2 bases to trimming and J lost 8 bases; unmatched junction nucleotides: 11. Germline-derived CDR1 and CDR2 are GTSNPN and SVGIG (reference sequence). The CDR3 spans 15 residues. The CDR3, as DNA: TGTGCCTGGAGTAAGACAGGGGTGCTATATGACATTCAGTACTTC. Its translation is CAWSKTGVLYDIQYF.

A few counts support this clonotype. A read error may produce the germline difference seen at one junction end. The rearrangement uses TRBV4-1 and TRBJ2-3, with D hard to call. Per germline, CDR1 MGHRA and CDR2 YSYEKL. The CDR3 is made up of 15 amino acids. CDR3: CASSQDRLSTDTQYF. CDR3 DNA sequence: TGTGCCAGCAGCCAAGATCGACTGAGCACAGATACGCAGTATTTT.

Ten or more counts support this clonotype. This chain links TRBV29-1 with TRBJ2-2; 9 bases are a match to TRBD1. Per germline, CDR1 SQVTM and CDR2 ANQGSEA. There are 13 residues in the CDR3. Trimming took 6 bases from V and 6 from J; bases not matched to a gene: 5. CDR3 amino acids: CSVRDREAGELFF. CDR3 nucleotide sequence: TGCAGCGTCCGGGACAGGGAGGCCGGGGAGCTGTTTTTT.

This chain uses TRBV5-6 with TRBJ2-5; 8 nucleotides align to TRBD2. CDR1 is SGHDT, CDR2 YYEEEE, per germline. The junction had 11 bases not matched to a gene; V was cut back by 2 bases and J by 5 bases. CDR3 size: 16 residues. The CDR3 bases are TGTGCCAGCAGCTTCCCTAGCGGGTCCACCCGGGAGACCCAGTACTTC. As protein: CASSFPSGSTRETQYF.

In this sample, this clonotype turned up a few times. The genes are TRBV11-2 and TRBJ2-3, with TRBD1 matching over 9 bases. The CDR3 is 17 residues long. With V trimmed by 5 bases and J by 1 base, 10 bases remained unmatched. Germline CDR1 reads SGHAT; CDR2 reads FQNNGV. CDR3: CASSITQTGGGTDTQYF. The CDR3 nucleotides are TGTGCCAGCAGCATCACCCAGACAGGGGGTGGCACAGATACGCAGTATTTT.

The chain carries TRBV30 and TRBJ2-1; 7 nucleotides agree with TRBD1. The CDR3 covers 15 residues. CDR1 is GTSNPN and CDR2 is SVGIG in the germline V gene (reference sequence). V gave up 0 bases and J gave up 3 bases; unmatched junction bases: 5. The CDR3 here is CAWSVEGAVYNEQFF. Written as DNA, the CDR3 is TGTGCCTGGAGTGTTGAGGGGGCGGTCTACAATGAGCAGTTCTTC.

The CDR3 DNA sequence: TGTGCCACCAGCAGATACCAGGGGATTAGTAGCTATGGCTACACCTTC. It codes for CATSRYQGISSYGYTF. This sequence joins TRBV15 and TRBJ1-2, with D possibly matching TRBD1 (6 bases). Germline lookup yields CDR1 LNHNV and CDR2 YYDKDF (reference sequence). The CDR3 runs to 16 residues. The ends were cut back, 2 bases at V and 4 bases at J, with 17 bases in the middle.

The V gene is TRBV30, the J gene TRBJ2-1; no definite D call. Deletions cut 3 bases from V and 10 bases from J, with 13 bases between. Germline V lookup: CDR1 GTSNPN, CDR2 SVGIG (reference sequence). The CDR3 consists of 12 residues. CDR3 in amino acids: CAWRETLGEQFF. CDR3 coding DNA: TGTGCCTGGAGGGAGACCCTGGGGGAGCAGTTCTTC.

This chain links TRBV14 with TRBJ2-1; 9 positions match TRBD1. Germline lookup yields CDR1 SGHDN and CDR2 FVKESK. This CDR3 contains 13 residues. With V trimmed by 5 bases and J by 9 bases, 5 bases remained unmatched. CDR3 in DNA: TGTGCCAGCAGCAGACAGGGGGTGAGTGAGCAGTTCTTC. It codes for CASSRQGVSEQFF.

This clonotype was counted between two and nine times. The chain's CDR3 is CASSEQGLAGDSQYF. CDR3 DNA sequence: TGTGCCAGCAGTGAACAGGGACTAGCGGGAGATTCCCAGTACTTC. The chain combines TRBV6-1 with TRBJ2-5, with 14 bases matching TRBD2. CDR3 size: 15 residues. The ends lost 2 bases at V and 9 bases at J; junction bases unmatched: 5. Per germline, CDR1 MNHNS and CDR2 SASEGT.

The genes are TRBV29-1 and TRBJ2-6; D possibly corresponds to TRBD2 (6 bases). V shed 2 bases and J shed 0 bases, with 20 bases lying between them. The CDR3 runs to 19 residues. Germline V gene sequence: CDR1 SQVTM, CDR2 ANQGSEA. CDR3: CSVERAGKGGSSGANVLTF. The CDR3 DNA sequence: TGCAGCGTTGAAAGGGCGGGGAAAGGTGGGAGCTCTGGGGCCAACGTCCTGACTTTC.

The CDR3 spells CSGTTGSGPGNTIYF. The CDR3 nucleotides read TGCAGCGGAACAACCGGGTCAGGCCCTGGAAACACCATATATTTT. The genes are TRBV29-1 and TRBJ1-3; D call uncertain. V was cut by 7 bases and J by 2 bases, with 18 bases left in between. The V gene's germline CDR1 is SQVTM and CDR2 ANQGSEA. This CDR3 spans 15 amino acids.

The rearrangement uses TRBV6-1 and TRBJ1-4; D is perhaps TRBD1 (5 bases). The CDR3 totals 14 residues. V was shortened by 2 bases and J by 1 base, with 5 bases between the two germline ends. Germline V gives CDR1 MNHNS, CDR2 SASEGT. The DNA for the CDR3 is TGTGCCAGCAGTGAACAGGGAACTAATGAAAAACTGTTTTTT. Its protein is CASSEQGTNEKLFF.

This clonotype has more than one count but fewer than ten. This chain joins TRBV7-2 and TRBJ2-1; 8 positions match TRBD2. The V gene end was trimmed by 2 bases and the J gene end by 7 bases; junction bases not matched to a gene: 4. Germline CDR1 and CDR2: SGHTA and FQGNSA. The length of the CDR3 is 14 residues. The DNA of the CDR3 is TGTGCCAGCAGCTTAAGCGGGAGCAGAAATGAGCAGTTCTTC. It yields the protein CASSLSGSRNEQFF.

This clonotype was detected only a few times. The chain uses TRBV6-5 and TRBJ2-5, with D perhaps matching TRBD1 (6 bases). V was pared by 2 bases and J by 4 bases, with 11 bases between. The V gene's germline CDR1 is MNHEY and CDR2 SVGAGI. The CDR3 totals 14 residues. DNA of the CDR3: TGTGCCAGCAGTTACGTGGGGGCTGGAGAGACCCAGTACTTC. Protein: CASSYVGAGETQYF.

This clonotype was observed a handful of times. CDR3 bases: TGTGCCAGCAGCTTAGGAGGAAGAACTGAAGCTTTCTTT. It specifies CASSLGGRTEAFF. The chain is built from TRBV7-2 and TRBJ1-1, with D unresolved. Trimming pared 1 base from V and 5 bases from J, leaving 8 bases between. Germline V gene lookup returns CDR1 SGHTA and CDR2 FQGNSA. The CDR3 extends over 13 amino acids.

The chain carries TRBV6-2 or TRBV6-3 and TRBJ2-2; D gene uncertain. The CDR3 is 15 residues long. Germline lookup yields CDR1 MNHEY and CDR2 SVGEGT. The V end was cut by 3 bases, the J end by 4 bases, with 12 bases between. This CDR3 is CASSYGERSTGELFF. CDR3 DNA sequence: TGTGCCAGCAGTTATGGAGAAAGGAGCACCGGGGAGCTGTTTTTT.

The chain joins TRBV7-9 to TRBJ2-7, with D maybe TRBD1 (5 bases). CDR1 SEHNR and CDR2 FQNEAQ come from the germline V gene (reference sequence). This CDR3 is built from 16 residues. Trimming removed 6 bases at V and 6 bases at J, with 24 bases between. The CDR3 sequence: CASRSDSQGARAEQYF. CDR3 nucleotides: TGTGCCAGCAGATCCGACAGTCAGGGTGCCAGGGCCGAGCAGTACTTC.

This clonotype was seen only a few times. V usage is TRBV12-3 or TRBV12-4 and J usage is TRBJ2-2; TRBD1 is a possible D gene (5 bases). Trimming removed 5 bases from V and 0 bases from J, with 10 bases in between. This CDR3 is built from 15 residues. Here the CDR3 reads CASSRGHANTGELFF. The CDR3 coding sequence is TGTGCCAGCAGTCGCGGACACGCGAACACCGGGGAGCTGTTTTTT.

The chain is built from TRBV2 and TRBJ1-1; D ambiguous. This CDR3 comprises 14 residues. From germline, CDR1 is SNHLY and CDR2 FYNNEI. V was cut by 2 bases and J by 9 bases, with 16 bases left in between. For the CDR3, the DNA is TGTGCCAGCAGTGAAACCATTAGGGTAGATAAAGCTTTCTTT. Its protein is CASSETIRVDKAFF.

Here the CDR3 reads CASSKTYMNTEAFF. The CDR3 nucleotides are TGTGCCAGCAGCAAAACATATATGAACACTGAAGCTTTCTTT. J is TRBJ1-1 and V is TRBV12-3 or TRBV12-4; D unclear. This CDR3 contains 14 residues. Trimming shortened V by 6 bases and J by 0 bases, and 11 bases separated the two germline ends.

The chain is built from TRBV29-1 and TRBJ2-6; D remains ambiguous. This CDR3 has 13 amino acids. Germline V gene data show CDR1 as SQVTM and CDR2 as ANQGSEA. Trimming stripped 3 bases from V and 3 bases from J, with 6 bases between. The CDR3 DNA sequence: TGCAGCGTTGATTCGGATGGGGCCAACGTCCTGACTTTC. Amino acids: CSVDSDGANVLTF. Full variable domain (remainder filled in from reference TRBV29-1 and TRBJ2-6): SAVISQKPSRDICQRGTSLTIQCQVDSQVTMMFWYRQQPGQSLTLIATANQGSEATYESGFVIDKFPISRPNLTFSTLTVSNMSPEDSSIYLCSVDSDGANVLTFGAGSRLTVL.

This clonotype was picked up a small number of times. The chain is built from TRBV29-1 and TRBJ2-3; D may correspond to TRBD1 or TRBD2 (10 bases each). The V gene's germline CDR1 is SQVTM and CDR2 ANQGSEA. The CDR3 is 17 amino acids. V dropped 7 bases and J dropped 4 bases, with 27 bases sitting between them. The CDR3 DNA follows: TGCAGCGGACAGGGGGCGCTGGGAGCGGGGGGGCCAGATACGCAGTATTTT. Residues: CSGQGALGAGGPDTQYF.